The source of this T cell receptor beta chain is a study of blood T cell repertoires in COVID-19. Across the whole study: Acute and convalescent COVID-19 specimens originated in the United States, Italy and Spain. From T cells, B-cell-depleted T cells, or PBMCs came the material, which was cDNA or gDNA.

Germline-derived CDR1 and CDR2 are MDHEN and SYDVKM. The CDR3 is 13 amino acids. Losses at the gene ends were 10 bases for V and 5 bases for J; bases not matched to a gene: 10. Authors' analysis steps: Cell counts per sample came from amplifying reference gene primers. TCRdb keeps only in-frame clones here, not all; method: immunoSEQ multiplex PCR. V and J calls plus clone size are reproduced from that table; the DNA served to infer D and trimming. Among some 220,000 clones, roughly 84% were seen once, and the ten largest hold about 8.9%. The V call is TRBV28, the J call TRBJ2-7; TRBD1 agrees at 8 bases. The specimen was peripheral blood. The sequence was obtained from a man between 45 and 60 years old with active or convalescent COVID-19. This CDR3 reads CAISAGGHDEQYF. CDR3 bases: TGTGCCATCTCGGCAGGGGGCCACGACGAGCAGTACTTC. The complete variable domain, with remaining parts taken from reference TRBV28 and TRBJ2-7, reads DVKVTQSSRYLVKRTGEKVFLECVQDMDHENMFWYRQDPGLGLRLIYFSYDVKMKEKGDIPEGYSVSREKKERFSLILESASTNQTSMYLCAISAGGHDEQYFGPGTRLTVT.